The text below deals with one TCR beta chain. The data stem from a study of T cell changes during pregnancy in multiple sclerosis. The data were produced by immunoSEQ multiplex PCR, yet TCRdb's version contains in-frame clones alone and is incomplete. The table lists around 65,000 clones, roughly nine tenths of them singletons. The CDR3 contains 16 residues. Germline CDR1 reads MNHEY; CDR2 reads SMNVEV (reference sequence). The V end lost 5 bases, the J end lost 0 bases, and 13 bases lay between the germline ends. The clonotype originates from a female donor in good health, enrolled as a control in a pregnancy study. This sample comprised peripheral blood, obtained in the first trimester of pregnancy. This chain uses TRBV27 with TRBJ2-2; D possibly corresponds to TRBD2 (5 bases). CDR3 loop: CASSPRAVPNTGELFF. The CDR3 region has the DNA TGTGCCAGCAGTCCTCGAGCGGTCCCGAACACCGGGGAGCTGTTTTTT.